The 8 T cell receptor beta chains below all came from one sample that was sequenced in a study of T cells in Graves' hyperthyroidism and ophthalmopathy. Using RNA transcripts as the source, TCR beta CDR3 regions were amplified. Researchers ran a first-round RT-PCR on the TCR CDR3 using the HTBI primer set. One entry per CDR3 protein, called by TCRdb with MiXCR from the multiplex PCR reads. This sample has 550,000 to 850,000 distinct CDR3 sequences, with around a sixth found just once. What was sequenced was blood. These TCRs come from a woman aged 50 to 60 with Graves' hyperthyroidism that later progressed to Graves' ophthalmopathy.

This clonotype has a handful of counts. The chain uses TRBV7-2 and TRBJ2-7; tentative D call: TRBD1 (5 bases). Per germline, CDR1 SGHTA and CDR2 FQGNSA. Trimming removed 4 bases from V and 1 base from J, with 11 bases in between. The CDR3 consists of 14 residues. The chain's CDR3 is CASSSVQGSYEQYF. Here the CDR3 DNA reads TGTGCCAGCAGCTCGGTGCAGGGATCCTACGAGCAGTACTTC.

Many counts were recorded for this clonotype. The rearrangement links TRBV11-2 to TRBJ1-1, with D unclear. CDR3 size: 14 residues. The germline gives CDR1 SGHAT, CDR2 FQNNGV. V lost 2 bases, J lost 0 bases, and 7 bases lay in between. The chain's CDR3 is CASSLLQLNTEAFF. In DNA, the CDR3 is TGTGCCAGCAGCTTATTACAGCTGAACACTGAAGCTTTCTTT.

This clonotype was seen only a few times. The chain is built from TRBV12-3 or TRBV12-4 and TRBJ2-3, with 8 positions matching TRBD2. The CDR3 totals 14 residues. V shed 6 bases and J 5 bases; nucleotides not matched to a gene: 7. The DNA for the CDR3 is TGTGCCAGCAGCCCGGGGGGGCCGGTAGATACGCAGTATTTT. Translating gives CASSPGGPVDTQYF.

This clonotype occurred many times. The chain combines TRBV18 with TRBJ1-1; D is undetermined. The germline V and J ends were trimmed by 4 bases and 7 bases, with 16 bases remaining between them. Germline-derived CDR1 and CDR2 are KGHSH and LQKENI. The CDR3 covers 14 residues. The CDR3 loop reads CASSLSTREGEAFF. The DNA of the CDR3 is TGTGCCAGCTCACTGAGCACTCGGGAGGGTGAAGCTTTCTTT. Variable domain in full (rest from reference TRBV18 and TRBJ1-1): NAGVMQNPRHLVRRRGQEARLRCSPMKGHSHVYWYRQLPEEGLKFMVYLQKENIIDESGMPKERFSAEFPKEGPSILRIQQVVRGDSAAYFCASSLSTREGEAFFGQGTRLTVV.

This clonotype appeared a few times. V is TRBV19 and J is TRBJ1-5; D remains ambiguous. This CDR3 region has 13 residues. The ends were cut back, 7 bases at V and 0 bases at J, with 7 bases in the middle. The V gene's germline CDR1 is LNHDA and CDR2 SQIVND (reference sequence). The CDR3 spells CASNIYSNQPQHF. The CDR3 DNA reads TGTGCCAGTAATATTTATAGCAATCAGCCCCAGCATTTT.

The CDR3 sequence: CASSVDQTGTNSPLHF. The CDR3, as DNA: TGTGCCAGCAGCGTAGATCAGACAGGGACTAATTCACCCCTCCACTTT. This rearrangement joins TRBV9 to TRBJ1-6; 7 bases match TRBD1. The V and J ends lost 0 bases and 6 bases, in that order; junction bases with no gene match: 6. CDR1 is SGDLS, CDR2 YYNGEE, per germline. The CDR3 runs 16 residues.

This clonotype showed up just a few times. The chain is built from TRBV12-3 or TRBV12-4 and TRBJ2-7, with D perhaps TRBD1 (5 bases). This CDR3 region has 12 residues. V shed 11 bases and J shed 6 bases, with 17 bases lying between them. CDR3 in amino acids: CAGTVRGSEQYF. CDR3 in DNA: TGTGCCGGCACAGTAAGGGGTAGCGAGCAGTACTTC.

This clonotype was found many times. V and J are TRBV20-1 and TRBJ1-5, with D maybe TRBD1 (6 bases). The germline V and J ends were trimmed by 3 bases and 1 base, with 7 bases remaining between them. CDR3 length: 13 amino acids. Germline V gene lookup returns CDR1 DFQATT and CDR2 SNEGSKA (reference sequence). The CDR3 reads CSASRGSNQPQHF. Written as DNA, the CDR3 is TGCAGTGCTAGCAGGGGAAGCAATCAGCCCCAGCATTTT.